This T cell receptor (beta chain) was found in a study of T cell responses to AZD1222 COVID-19 vaccine. Study-wide results and caveats: Unmutated variant regions are reportedly targeted by nearly half of spike-specific TCRs. White British donors predominated, females outnumbered males, and clonal diversity was possibly underestimated. CD4 TCRs linked to vaccination spanned spike, dominating at 160-218 and 743-854. Seropositivity was recorded at baseline in only a handful of AZD1222 recipients.

Some clones are missing from TCRdb's copy, which holds only in-frame ones; the method was immunoSEQ multiplex PCR. The sample lists around 96,000 clones; about 82% were seen once. A note on this clone: The antigen is not known.

The receptor's source is an adult who received the AZD1222 COVID-19 vaccine. The sample was peripheral blood, taken 28 days after the second AZD1222 dose.

CDR3 sequence: CASSYSPSGANEQFF. CDR3 DNA: TGTGCCAGCAGTTACTCCCCTAGCGGGGCCAATGAGCAGTTCTTC. This chain uses TRBV6-5 with TRBJ2-1; 9 bases line up with TRBD2. The junction had 3 bases not matched to a gene; V was cut back by 0 bases and J by 6 bases. CDR1 is MNHEY and CDR2 is SVGAGI in the germline V gene. The CDR3 spans 15 residues.